These 2 T cell receptor beta chains came from one sample sequenced in a study of T-cell reconstitution after alpha-beta-depleted transplantation in children. During its preparation, the TCRbeta library received unique molecular identifiers. TCRdb reprocessed the PCR reads with MiXCR, giving one entry per CDR3 protein. The table shows about 830,000 distinct CDR3 sequences, with roughly 15% occurring only once. Specimen: PBMCs, mostly from graft donor cells, collected 360 days after TCRalphabeta/CD19-depleted stem cell transplant. The source of these receptors is a male patient under 18 who had a stem cell transplant for acute lymphoblastic leukemia, so the T cells may come from the graft donor.

The sample holds a few counts of this clonotype. The gene calls are TRBV24-1 and TRBJ2-1, with 9 positions matching TRBD2. The germline gives CDR1 KGHDR, CDR2 SFDVKD. The CDR3 runs to 17 residues. J gave up 4 bases and V 4 bases, and 10 bases lay outside the gene matches. The CDR3 nucleotides read TGTGCCACCAGTGAAGGCGGCGGGAGGGCCCGGTACAATGAGCAGTTCTTC. Protein: CATSEGGGRARYNEQFF.

The J gene is TRBJ2-1, the V gene TRBV12-3 or TRBV12-4; unclear D gene. V was clipped by 6 bases and J by 7 bases, with 7 bases between them. The CDR3 has 11 amino acids. The CDR3 here is CASRDGNEQFF. CDR3 bases: TGTGCCAGCAGAGACGGGAATGAGCAGTTCTTC.